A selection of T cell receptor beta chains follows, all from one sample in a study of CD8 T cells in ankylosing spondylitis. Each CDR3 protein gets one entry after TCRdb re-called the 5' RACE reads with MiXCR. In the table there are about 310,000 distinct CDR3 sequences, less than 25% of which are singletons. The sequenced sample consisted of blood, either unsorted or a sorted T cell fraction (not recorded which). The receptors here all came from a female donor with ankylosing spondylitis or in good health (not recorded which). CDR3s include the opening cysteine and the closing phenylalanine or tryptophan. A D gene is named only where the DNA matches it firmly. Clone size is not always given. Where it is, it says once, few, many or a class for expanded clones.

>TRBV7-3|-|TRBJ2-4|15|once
CASSLRDGEKNIQYF
TGTGCCAGCAGCCTGAGGGACGGCGAGAAAAACATTCAGTACTTC
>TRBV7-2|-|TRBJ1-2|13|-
CASSWSGSVGYTF
TGTGCCAGCAGCTGGTCTGGCAGTGTCGGCTACACCTTC
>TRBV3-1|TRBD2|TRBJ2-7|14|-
CASSQVVAGREQYF
TGTGCCAGCAGCCAAGTGGTAGCGGGAAGGGAGCAGTACTTC
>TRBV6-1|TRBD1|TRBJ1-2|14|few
CASTRDRDIYGYTF
TGTGCCAGCACCCGGGACAGGGATATCTATGGCTACACCTTC
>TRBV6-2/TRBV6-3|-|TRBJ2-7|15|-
CASNSPRTVAYEQYF
TGTGCCAGCAACAGCCCTCGGACAGTGGCCTACGAGCAGTACTTC
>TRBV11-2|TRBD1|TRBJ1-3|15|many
CASRDRVLLGNTIYF
TGTGCCAGCCGGGACAGAGTCTTGTTGGGAAACACCATATATTTT
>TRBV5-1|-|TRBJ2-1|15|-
CASGPGVGSYNEQFF
TGCGCCAGCGGCCCGGGAGTCGGCTCCTACAATGAGCAGTTCTTC
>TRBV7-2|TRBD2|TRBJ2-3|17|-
CASSFGGTSGLGDTQYF
TGTGCCAGCAGCTTTGGCGGGACTAGCGGGTTAGGAGATACGCAGTATTTT
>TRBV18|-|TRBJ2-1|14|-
CASSPTGVYNEQFF
TGTGCCAGCTCACCAACAGGAGTTTACAATGAGCAGTTCTTC
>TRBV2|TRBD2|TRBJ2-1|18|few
CASRPGLAGRSSYNEQFF
TGTGCCAGCAGGCCGGGACTAGCGGGACGGAGCTCCTACAATGAGCAGTTCTTC
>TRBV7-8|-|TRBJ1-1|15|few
CASSLNRQFNTEAFF
TGTGCCAGCAGCTTAAATCGACAGTTTAACACTGAAGCTTTCTTT
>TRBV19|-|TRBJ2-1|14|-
CASKAGLTGNEQFF
TGTGCCAGTAAGGCGGGCCTTACGGGCAATGAGCAGTTCTTC
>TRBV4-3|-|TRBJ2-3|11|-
CASSQGRAQYF
TGCGCCAGCAGCCAAGGGAGGGCGCAGTATTTT
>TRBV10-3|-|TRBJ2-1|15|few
CAISESARYKNEQFF
TGTGCCATCAGTGAGTCCGCCCGCTACAAGAATGAGCAGTTCTTC
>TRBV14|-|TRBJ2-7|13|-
CASSQDKLAQQYF
TGTGCCAGCAGCCAAGATAAATTGGCACAGCAGTACTTC
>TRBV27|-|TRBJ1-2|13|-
CASSGPGLDGYTF
TGTGCCAGCAGTGGCCCGGGTCTCGATGGCTACACCTTC
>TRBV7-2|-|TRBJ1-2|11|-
CASSTNFGYTF
TGTGCCAGCAGCACTAACTTTGGCTACACCTTC
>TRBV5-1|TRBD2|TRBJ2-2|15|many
CASSWTSGRTGELFF
TGCGCCAGCAGCTGGACTAGCGGGAGAACCGGGGAGCTGTTTTTT
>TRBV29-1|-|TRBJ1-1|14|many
CSVASPGQSAEAFF
TGCAGCGTTGCGTCCCCAGGACAGTCAGCGGAAGCTTTCTTT
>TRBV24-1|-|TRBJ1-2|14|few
CATSFLGQFYGYTF
TGTGCCACCAGTTTTCTCGGACAGTTCTATGGCTACACCTTC
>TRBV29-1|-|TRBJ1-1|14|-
CSVTATWGNTEAFF
TGCAGCGTGACAGCCACCTGGGGGAACACTGAAGCTTTCTTT
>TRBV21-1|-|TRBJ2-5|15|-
CASKPRDTERETQYF
TGTGCCAGCAAACCGCGGGACACAGAACGAGAGACCCAGTACTTC
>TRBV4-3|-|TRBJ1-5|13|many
CASSQDSNQPQHF
TGCGCCAGCAGCCAAGATAGCAATCAGCCCCAGCATTTT
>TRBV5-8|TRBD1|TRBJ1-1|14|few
CASSTGTGHTEAFF
TGTGCCAGCAGCACGGGGACAGGGCACACTGAAGCTTTCTTT
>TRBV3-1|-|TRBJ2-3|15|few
CASSQVRSDEGSQYF
TGTGCCAGCAGCCAAGTCCGCAGCGATGAGGGGTCGCAGTATTTT
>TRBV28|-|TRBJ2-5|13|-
CASLPAVAGTQYF
TGTGCCAGCCTCCCGGCAGTGGCTGGGACCCAGTACTTC
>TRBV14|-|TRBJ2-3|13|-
CASSQELLATQYF
TGTGCCAGCAGCCAGGAGTTGCTGGCTACGCAGTATTTT
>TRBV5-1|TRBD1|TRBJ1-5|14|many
CASSPTGDNQPQHF
TGCGCCAGCAGCCCAACAGGGGACAATCAGCCCCAGCATTTT
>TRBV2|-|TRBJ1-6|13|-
CASNGGRTAPLHF
TGTGCCAGCAACGGAGGGCGGACGGCACCCCTCCACTTT
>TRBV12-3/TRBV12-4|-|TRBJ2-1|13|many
CASSLAKGTRQFF
TGTGCCAGCAGTTTAGCGAAAGGGACCCGTCAGTTCTTC
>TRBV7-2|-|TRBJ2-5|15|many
CASSLGQGTQETQYF
TGTGCCAGCAGCTTAGGTCAGGGAACACAAGAGACCCAGTACTTC
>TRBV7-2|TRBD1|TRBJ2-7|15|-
CASSPRAGQGMVQYF
TGTGCCAGCAGCCCGCGCGCCGGACAGGGAATGGTGCAGTACTTC
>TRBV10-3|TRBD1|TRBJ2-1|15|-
CAISAGTGVPNEQFF
TGTGCCATCAGTGCCGGGACAGGGGTCCCGAATGAGCAGTTCTTC
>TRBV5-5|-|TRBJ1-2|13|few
CASGPGGNYGYTF
TGTGCCAGCGGCCCGGGCGGGAACTATGGCTACACCTTC
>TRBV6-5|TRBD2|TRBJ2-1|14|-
CASSYAGGRGEQFF
TGTGCCAGCAGTTACGCGGGAGGGCGGGGTGAGCAGTTCTTC
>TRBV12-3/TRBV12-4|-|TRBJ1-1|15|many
CASRLDWGSGTEAFF
TGTGCCAGCAGACTCGACTGGGGCTCTGGGACTGAAGCTTTCTTT
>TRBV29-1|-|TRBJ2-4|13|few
CSSITGEKNIQYF
TGCAGCTCGATCACAGGCGAAAAAAACATTCAGTACTTC
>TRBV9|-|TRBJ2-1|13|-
CASSVVGGHEQFF
TGTGCCAGCAGCGTAGTGGGGGGCCATGAGCAGTTCTTC
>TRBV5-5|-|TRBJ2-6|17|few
CASSSRGSLSGANVLTF
TGTGCCAGCAGCTCCAGGGGTAGCCTCTCTGGGGCCAACGTCCTGACTTTC
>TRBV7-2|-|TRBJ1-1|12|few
CASSSLEGEAFF
TGTGCCAGCAGCTCTTTAGAGGGTGAAGCTTTCTTT
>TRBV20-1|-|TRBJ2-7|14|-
CSASGNRLPYEQYF
TGCAGTGCTAGTGGAAACCGACTACCATACGAGCAGTACTTC
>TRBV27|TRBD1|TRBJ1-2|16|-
CASTRTGTGGDYGYTF
TGTGCCAGCACCCGGACCGGGACAGGGGGCGACTATGGCTACACCTTC
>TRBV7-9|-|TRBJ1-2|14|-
CASSFTGTPGGYTF
TGTGCCAGCAGCTTCACAGGGACTCCGGGCGGCTACACCTTC
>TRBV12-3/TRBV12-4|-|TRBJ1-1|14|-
CASTSGLSNTEAFF
TGTGCCAGCACCTCAGGACTGAGCAACACTGAAGCTTTCTTT
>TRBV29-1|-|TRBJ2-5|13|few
CSEMGNGGETQYF
TGCAGCGAGATGGGCAATGGGGGGGAGACCCAGTACTTC
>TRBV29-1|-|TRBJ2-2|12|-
CSGRGDSGELFF
TGCAGTGGGAGGGGGGACTCCGGGGAGCTGTTTTTT
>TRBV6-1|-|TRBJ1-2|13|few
CASSAQGGEGYTF
TGTGCCAGCAGTGCCCAGGGAGGCGAGGGCTACACCTTC
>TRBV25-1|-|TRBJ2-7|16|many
CASSEFGTGVRNEQYF
TGTGCCAGCAGTGAATTCGGGACGGGGGTGAGGAACGAGCAGTACTTC
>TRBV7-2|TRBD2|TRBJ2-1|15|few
CASSLKGLAALEQFF
TGTGCCAGCAGCTTGAAAGGTCTAGCGGCCCTTGAGCAGTTCTTC
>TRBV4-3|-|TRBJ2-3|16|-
CASSLGGLSPPDTQYF
TGCGCCAGCAGCCTAGGGGGACTTAGTCCCCCAGATACGCAGTATTTT
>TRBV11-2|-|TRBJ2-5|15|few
CASSPFDTIQETQYF
TGTGCCAGCAGCCCCTTCGACACTATCCAAGAGACCCAGTACTTC
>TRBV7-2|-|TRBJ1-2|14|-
CASSAYRTNYGYTF
TGTGCCAGCAGCGCCTACAGGACTAACTATGGCTACACCTTC